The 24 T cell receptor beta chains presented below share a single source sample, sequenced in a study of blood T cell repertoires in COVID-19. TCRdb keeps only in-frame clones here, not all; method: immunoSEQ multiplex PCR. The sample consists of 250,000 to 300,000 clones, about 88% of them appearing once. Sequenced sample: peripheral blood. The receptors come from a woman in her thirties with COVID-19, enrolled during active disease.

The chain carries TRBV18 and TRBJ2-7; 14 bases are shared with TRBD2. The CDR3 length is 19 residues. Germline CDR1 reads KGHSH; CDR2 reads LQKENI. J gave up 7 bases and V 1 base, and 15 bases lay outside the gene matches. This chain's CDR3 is CASSPLAGGGLAGAGEQYF. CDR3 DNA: TGTGCCAGCTCACCACTGGCCGGCGGGGGACTAGCGGGAGCTGGGGAGCAGTACTTC.

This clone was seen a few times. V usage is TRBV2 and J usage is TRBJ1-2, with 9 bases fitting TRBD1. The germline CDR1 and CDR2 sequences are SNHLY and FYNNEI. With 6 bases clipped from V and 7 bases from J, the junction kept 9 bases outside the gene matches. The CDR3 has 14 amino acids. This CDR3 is CASRSQGATVGYTF. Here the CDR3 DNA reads TGTGCCAGCAGGTCACAGGGGGCGACGGTTGGCTACACCTTC.

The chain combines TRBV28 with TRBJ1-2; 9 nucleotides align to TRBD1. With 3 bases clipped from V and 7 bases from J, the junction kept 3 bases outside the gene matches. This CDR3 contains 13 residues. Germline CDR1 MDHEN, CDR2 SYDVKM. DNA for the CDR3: TGTGCCAGCAGTTTGACAGGGGGAGGTGGCTACACCTTC. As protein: CASSLTGGGGYTF.

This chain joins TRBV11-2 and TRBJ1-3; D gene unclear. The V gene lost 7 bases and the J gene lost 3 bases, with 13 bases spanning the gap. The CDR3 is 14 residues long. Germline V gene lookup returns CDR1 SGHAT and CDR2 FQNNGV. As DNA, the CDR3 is TGTGCCAGCACCCTCGACTTCGGTGGAAACACCATATATTTT. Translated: CASTLDFGGNTIYF.

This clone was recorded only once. In nucleotides, the CDR3 is TGTGCCAGCAGTGAAATGGAGGAGGGTAGTCAGCCCCAGCATTTT. This translates into CASSEMEEGSQPQHF. The V gene is TRBV6-1, the J gene TRBJ1-5; D unresolved. This CDR3 is built from 15 residues. The V end lost 2 bases, the J end lost 6 bases, and 14 bases lay between the germline ends. Germline loops: CDR1 MNHNS, CDR2 SASEGT.

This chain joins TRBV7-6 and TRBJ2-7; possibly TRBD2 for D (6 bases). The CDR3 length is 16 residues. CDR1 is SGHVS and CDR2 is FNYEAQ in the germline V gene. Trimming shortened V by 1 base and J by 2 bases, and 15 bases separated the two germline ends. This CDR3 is CASSLGGGGLTYEQYF. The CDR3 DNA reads TGTGCCAGCAGCTTAGGAGGCGGAGGGCTAACCTACGAGCAGTACTTC.

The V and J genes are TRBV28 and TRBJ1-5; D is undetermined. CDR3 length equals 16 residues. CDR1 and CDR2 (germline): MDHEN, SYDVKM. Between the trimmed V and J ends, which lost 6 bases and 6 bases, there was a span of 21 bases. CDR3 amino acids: CASSDGTKGSGQPQHF. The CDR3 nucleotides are TGTGCCAGCAGCGACGGCACTAAAGGTTCGGGTCAGCCCCAGCATTTT.

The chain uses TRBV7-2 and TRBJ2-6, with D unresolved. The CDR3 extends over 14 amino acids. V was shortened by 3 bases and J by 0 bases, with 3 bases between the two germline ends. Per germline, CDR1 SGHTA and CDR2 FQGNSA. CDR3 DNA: TGTGCCAGCAGCTTCTACTCTGGGGCCAACGTCCTGACTTTC. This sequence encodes CASSFYSGANVLTF.

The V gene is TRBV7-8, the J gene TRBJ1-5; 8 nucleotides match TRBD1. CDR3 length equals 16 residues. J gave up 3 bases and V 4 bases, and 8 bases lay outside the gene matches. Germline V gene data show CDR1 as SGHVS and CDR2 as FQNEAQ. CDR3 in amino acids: CASSSKRTGNNQPQHF. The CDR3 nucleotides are TGTGCCAGCAGCTCGAAGCGGACAGGGAACAATCAGCCCCAGCATTTT.

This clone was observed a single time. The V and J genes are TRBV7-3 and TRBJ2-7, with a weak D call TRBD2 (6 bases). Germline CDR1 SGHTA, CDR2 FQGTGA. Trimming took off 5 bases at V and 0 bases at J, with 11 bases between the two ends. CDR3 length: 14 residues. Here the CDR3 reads CASSPNSGSYEQYF. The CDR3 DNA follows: TGTGCCAGCAGCCCCAATAGCGGCTCCTACGAGCAGTACTTC.

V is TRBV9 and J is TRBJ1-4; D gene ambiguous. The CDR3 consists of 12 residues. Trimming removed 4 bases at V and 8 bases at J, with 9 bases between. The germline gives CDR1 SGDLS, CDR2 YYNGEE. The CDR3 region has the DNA TGTGCCAGCAGCTCCGGCGGGGAAAAACTGTTTTTT. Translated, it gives CASSSGGEKLFF.

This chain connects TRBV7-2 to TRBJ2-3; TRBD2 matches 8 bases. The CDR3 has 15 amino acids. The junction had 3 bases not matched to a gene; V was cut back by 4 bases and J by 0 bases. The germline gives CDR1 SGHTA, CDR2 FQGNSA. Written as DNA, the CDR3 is TGTGCCAGCAGCTCGACTAGCGCGAGCACAGATACGCAGTATTTT. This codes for CASSSTSASTDTQYF. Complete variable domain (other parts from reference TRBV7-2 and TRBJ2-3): GAGVSQSPSNKVTEKGKDVELRCDPISGHTALYWYRQSLGQGLEFLIYFQGNSAPDKSGLPSDRFSAERTGGSVSTLTIQRTQQEDSAVYLCASSSTSASTDTQYFGPGTRLTVL.

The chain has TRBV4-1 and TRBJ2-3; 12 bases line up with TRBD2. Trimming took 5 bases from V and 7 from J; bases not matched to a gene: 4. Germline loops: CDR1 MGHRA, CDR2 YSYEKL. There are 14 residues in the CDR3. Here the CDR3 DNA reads TGCGCCAGCAGCTTCACTAGCGGGAGGAATACGCAGTATTTT. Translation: CASSFTSGRNTQYF.

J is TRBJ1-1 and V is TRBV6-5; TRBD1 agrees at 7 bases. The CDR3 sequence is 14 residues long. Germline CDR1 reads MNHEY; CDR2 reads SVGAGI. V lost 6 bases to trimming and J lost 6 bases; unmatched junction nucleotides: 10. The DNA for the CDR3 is TGTGCCAGCAGGGGCTCCGGGACAGCAGCTGAAGCTTTCTTT. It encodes CASRGSGTAAEAFF.

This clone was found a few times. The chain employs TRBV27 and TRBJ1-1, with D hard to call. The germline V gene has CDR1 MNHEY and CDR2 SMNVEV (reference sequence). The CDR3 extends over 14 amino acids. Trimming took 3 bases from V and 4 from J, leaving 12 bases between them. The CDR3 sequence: CASSFSPLGTEAFF. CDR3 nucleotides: TGTGCCAGCAGTTTTAGCCCCCTTGGCACTGAAGCTTTCTTT.

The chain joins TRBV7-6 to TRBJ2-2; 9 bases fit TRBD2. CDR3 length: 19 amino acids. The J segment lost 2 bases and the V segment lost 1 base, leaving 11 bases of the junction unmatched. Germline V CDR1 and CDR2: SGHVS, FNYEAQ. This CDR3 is CASSLEGTSGLSNTGELFF. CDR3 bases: TGTGCCAGCAGCTTAGAGGGTACTAGCGGGCTTTCAAACACCGGGGAGCTGTTTTTT.

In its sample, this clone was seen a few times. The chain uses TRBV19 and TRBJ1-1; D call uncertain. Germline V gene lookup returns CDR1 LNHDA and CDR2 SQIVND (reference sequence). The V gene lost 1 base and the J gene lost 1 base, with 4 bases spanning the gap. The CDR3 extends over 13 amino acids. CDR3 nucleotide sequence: TGTGCCAGTAGTATAGTTAAGAACACTGAAGCTTTCTTT. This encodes CASSIVKNTEAFF.

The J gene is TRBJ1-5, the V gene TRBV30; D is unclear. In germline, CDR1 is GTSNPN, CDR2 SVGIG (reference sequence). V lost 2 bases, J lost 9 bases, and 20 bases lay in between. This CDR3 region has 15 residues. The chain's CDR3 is CAWSSGRRARGPQHF. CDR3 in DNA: TGTGCCTGGAGTAGCGGCCGTAGGGCACGGGGGCCCCAGCATTTT.

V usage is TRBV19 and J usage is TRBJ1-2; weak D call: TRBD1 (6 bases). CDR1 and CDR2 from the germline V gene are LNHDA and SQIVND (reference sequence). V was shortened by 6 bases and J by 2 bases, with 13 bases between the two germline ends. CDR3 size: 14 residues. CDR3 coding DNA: TGTGCCAGTAGCCCCCGGACAGCGAACTATGGCTACACCTTC. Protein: CASSPRTANYGYTF.

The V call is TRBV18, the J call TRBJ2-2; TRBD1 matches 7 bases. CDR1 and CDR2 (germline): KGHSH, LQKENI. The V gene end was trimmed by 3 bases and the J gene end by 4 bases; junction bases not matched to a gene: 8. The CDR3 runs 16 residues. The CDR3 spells CASSPLDRSVTGELFF. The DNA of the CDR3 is TGTGCCAGCTCACCCTTGGACAGGAGTGTCACCGGGGAGCTGTTTTTT.

This chain's CDR3 is CASSQETGTGRYEQYF. Here the CDR3 DNA reads TGTGCCAGCAGCCAAGAAACGGGGACAGGGAGATACGAGCAGTACTTC. The chain has TRBV4-2 and TRBJ2-7; 9 nucleotides align to TRBD1. J lost 4 bases, V lost 0 bases, and 7 bases had no gene match. CDR3 length: 16 amino acids. From germline, CDR1 is LGHNA and CDR2 YNFKEQ.

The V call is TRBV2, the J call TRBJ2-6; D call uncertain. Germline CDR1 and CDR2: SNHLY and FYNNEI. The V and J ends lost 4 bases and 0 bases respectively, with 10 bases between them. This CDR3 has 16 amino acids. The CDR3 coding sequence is TGTGCCAGCAGTGGTAGAGTTTCCTCTGGGGCCAACGTCCTGACTTTC. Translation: CASSGRVSSGANVLTF.

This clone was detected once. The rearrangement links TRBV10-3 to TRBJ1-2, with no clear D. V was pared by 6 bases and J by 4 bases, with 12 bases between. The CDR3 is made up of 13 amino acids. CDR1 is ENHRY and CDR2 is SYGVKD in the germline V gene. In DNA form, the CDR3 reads TGTGCCATCAGCCCGGGGTTTGTCTATGGCTACACCTTC. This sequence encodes CAISPGFVYGYTF.

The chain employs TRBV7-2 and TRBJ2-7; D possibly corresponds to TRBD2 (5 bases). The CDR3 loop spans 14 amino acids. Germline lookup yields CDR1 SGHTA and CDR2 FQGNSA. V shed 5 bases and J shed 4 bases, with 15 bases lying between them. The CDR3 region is CASSPTFPGYEQYF. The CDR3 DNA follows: TGTGCCAGCAGCCCGACATTTCCGGGGTACGAGCAGTACTTC.